A single sample is the source of the 10 T cell receptor beta chains below, sequenced in a study of T cell responses to AZD1222 COVID-19 vaccine. TCRdb keeps only in-frame clones here, not all; method: immunoSEQ multiplex PCR. Of 150,000 or so clones in the sample, around 93% were seen once. Source: peripheral blood, taken on day 0 of AZD1222 vaccination. These receptor sequences come from an adult in good health.

This clone has only one observation. V usage is TRBV4-2 and J usage is TRBJ1-6; 9 bases line up with TRBD1. The germline V gene has CDR1 LGHNA and CDR2 YNFKEQ. The CDR3 runs to 18 residues. The junction had 4 bases not matched to a gene; V was cut back by 1 base and J by 0 bases. CDR3 amino acids: CASSQVRTGASYNSPLHF. The DNA for the CDR3 is TGTGCCAGCAGCCAAGTCCGGACAGGGGCCTCCTATAATTCACCCCTCCACTTT.

This chain joins TRBV13 and TRBJ2-2, with unresolved D. V lost 1 base to trimming and J lost 5 bases, with 20 bases between them. The CDR3 extends over 18 amino acids. Germline V CDR1 and CDR2: PRHDT, FYEKMQ (reference sequence). The CDR3 sequence: CASSLAVTKAVSTGELFF. The CDR3 DNA sequence: TGTGCCAGCAGCTTAGCTGTGACAAAAGCCGTCAGTACCGGGGAGCTGTTTTTT.

V gene TRBV3-1 (or the pseudogene TRBV3-2) combines with J gene TRBJ2-7, with TRBD2 matching 7 bases. This CDR3 is built from 16 residues. Per germline, CDR1 LGHDT and CDR2 YNNKEL (reference sequence). The junction had 6 bases not matched to a gene; V was cut back by 1 base and J by 0 bases. CDR3 residues: CASSQGRGSGSYEQYF. CDR3 DNA sequence: TGTGCCAGCAGCCAAGGTCGCGGGAGTGGCTCCTACGAGCAGTACTTC.

This chain connects TRBV19 to TRBJ2-1; TRBD2 matches 7 bases. This CDR3 has 15 residues. The germline gives CDR1 LNHDA, CDR2 SQIVND (reference sequence). The V segment lost 3 bases and the J segment 9 bases; nucleotides outside the gene matches: 11. The CDR3: CASSMGEGLISEQFF. CDR3 coding DNA: TGTGCCAGTAGTATGGGGGAGGGCCTCATTAGTGAGCAGTTCTTC.

The chain is built from TRBV29-1 and TRBJ1-2; D not resolved. The CDR3 totals 14 residues. Trimming cost V 2 bases and J 4 bases, with 14 bases left between them. Per germline, CDR1 SQVTM and CDR2 ANQGSEA. The CDR3 DNA reads TGCAGCGTTGAACGGCCCGGACTCCGCTATGGCTACACCTTC. Its protein product is CSVERPGLRYGYTF.

The chain carries TRBV7-2 and TRBJ2-1; TRBD2 agrees at 8 bases. With V trimmed by 5 bases and J by 7 bases, 13 bases remained unmatched. CDR3 length: 16 residues. The germline V gene encodes CDR1 SGHTA and CDR2 FQGNSA. CDR3 sequence reads: CASSRAGAGVMNEQFF. The CDR3 DNA reads as TGTGCCAGCAGCCGGGCAGGAGCGGGAGTAATGAATGAGCAGTTCTTC.

The V call is TRBV7-2, the J call TRBJ2-7; D not certain. Germline CDR1 is SGHTA and CDR2 is FQGNSA. CDR3 length equals 11 residues. V gave up 5 bases and J gave up 2 bases, with 4 bases separating them. CDR3 amino acids: CASSEAYEQYF. The CDR3 DNA reads as TGTGCCAGCAGCGAGGCCTACGAGCAGTACTTC.

The V gene is TRBV4-1, the J gene TRBJ1-2; the D gene is possibly TRBD1 (6 bases). V was clipped by 0 bases and J by 7 bases, with 12 bases between them. Per the germline V gene, CDR1 is MGHRA and CDR2 is YSYEKL. The CDR3 contains 14 residues. The CDR3 sequence: CASSQDPGGIGYTF. The CDR3 bases are TGCGCCAGCAGCCAAGATCCGGGGGGCATTGGCTACACCTTC.

The J gene is TRBJ1-1, the V gene TRBV4-2; 11 bases line up with TRBD1. Germline V gene sequence: CDR1 LGHNA, CDR2 YNFKEQ. CDR3 size: 15 residues. Trimming removed 1 base from V and 5 bases from J; junction bases left unmatched: 3. The CDR3: CASSQAGTGGTEAFF. CDR3 coding DNA: TGTGCCAGCAGCCAAGCTGGGACAGGGGGGACTGAAGCTTTCTTT.

The chain joins TRBV29-1 to TRBJ1-2; 10 bases match TRBD1. Germline lookup yields CDR1 SQVTM and CDR2 ANQGSEA. V lost 6 bases, J lost 4 bases, and 5 bases stayed unmatched. The CDR3 spans 13 residues. DNA of the CDR3: TGCAGCGTCGCGGGACAGGGGCTCTATGGCTACACCTTC. Protein: CSVAGQGLYGYTF.